This TCR beta chain was captured in a study of beta chain features in type 1 diabetes. Study background: Sorted cells, some 98,000,000 in number, were examined across all samples. Study-level findings and limits: All four CD4+ subsets from Type 1 diabetes patients carried moderately but significantly shorter TCRB CDR3s. Patients' naive, central memory and Treg TCRB repertoires seemed closer to one another than those of healthy donors.

Of note for this clone: Its antigen is currently unknown.

The sequenced template was cDNA made from the entire isolated RNA. Some clones are missing from TCRdb's copy, which holds only in-frame ones; the method was immunoSEQ multiplex PCR. Of fewer than 550,000 clones listed, over 10% are singletons. Trimming left V 0 bases short and J 8 bases short, with 9 bases between. The CDR3 loop spans 12 amino acids. Germline-derived CDR1 and CDR2 are SGDLS and YYNGEE. Sorted cells reached over 95% purity in every population. This TCR derives from a woman aged 18-30 years in good health. Material for sequencing was naive CD4+ T cells from blood. This chain uses TRBV9 with TRBJ2-7, with D possibly matching TRBD1 (6 bases). The CDR3: CASSVEGDKQYF. The DNA for the CDR3 is TGTGCCAGCAGCGTAGAGGGGGACAAGCAGTACTTC. The complete variable domain, with remaining parts taken from reference TRBV9 and TRBJ2-7, reads DSGVTQTPKHLITATGQRVTLRCSPRSGDLSVYWYQQSLDQGLQFLIQYYNGEERAKGNILERFSAQQFPDLHSELNLSSLELGDSALYFCASSVEGDKQYFGPGTRLTVT.